This T cell receptor beta chain was obtained from a study of blood T cell repertoires in COVID-19. Background on the study: The United States, Italy and Spain were the sources of the acute and convalescent COVID-19 samples. The cDNA or gDNA used as material had been derived from T cells, B-cell-depleted T cells, or PBMCs.

CDR3 length equals 15 residues. The germline CDR1 and CDR2 sequences are ENHRY and SYGVKD. Trimming cost V 3 bases and J 5 bases; bases outside gene matches: 4. In the original workflow: Scientists estimated how many nucleated cells there were by amplifying reference gene primers. Libraries were prepared by immunoSEQ multiplex PCR; TCRdb keeps only in-frame clonotypes and omits some of them. The V and J calls and clone size were taken over from that table, and D and trimming were inferred from the DNA. The sample has under 150,000 clones; 81% are singletons. This receptor was identified in a woman aged 55-75 years with active or convalescent COVID-19. The rearrangement uses TRBV10-3 and TRBJ2-7; 13 nucleotides agree with TRBD2. The sequencing sample was made of peripheral blood. In DNA form, the CDR3 reads TGTGCCATCAGTGAAACCGGGACTAGCGGGAACGAGCAGTACTTC. This codes for CAISETGTSGNEQYF.